Detailed here is one TCR beta chain. Peripheral blood and lesional scalp punch biopsies were taken from alopecia areata patients. Isolation of CD4+ and CD8+ T cells from PBMCs was achieved by sorting. Extracted from the samples, RNA was reverse transcribed into cDNA to serve as the sequencing template. This table comes from immunoSEQ multiplex PCR, and its TCRdb copy is limited to in-frame clones, with some not included. The repertoire includes 160,000 or so clones, just over 65% of them detected once, and roughly an eighth sits in the top ten. The sample comes from a study of CD8+ T cells in alopecia areata. The wider study: Treated patients were dosed with oral tofacitinib, taking 5 to 10 mg twice daily.

Germline V CDR1 and CDR2: LNHNV, YYDKDF (reference sequence). CDR3 length: 15 amino acids. Between the trimmed V and J ends, which lost 0 bases and 2 bases, there was a span of 11 bases. The V and J genes are TRBV15 and TRBJ2-7; D call uncertain. The sample consisted of CD8+ T cells sorted from blood, taken at week 0. This TCR was recovered from a human donor with alopecia areata. The CDR3 nucleotides are TGTGCCACCAGCAGAGATGTTGGCAGAACCTACGAGCAGTACTTC. Its protein is CATSRDVGRTYEQYF.